The source of this TCR beta chain is a study of blood T cell repertoires in COVID-19 (dated by TCRdb to 2019 to 2021). Looking at the study overall: The collaborator samples originated in the United States, Italy and Spain and spanned the acute and convalescent phases of COVID-19. The prospective study material was composed of cDNA or gDNA derived from T cells, B-cell-depleted T cells, or PBMCs. Deeply sampled blood TCRbeta repertoires from subjects exposed to, actively infected with, or recovered from COVID-19 were included in the dataset. The repertoires were made available in a free public database intended to serve as a resource for research on the immune response to SARS-CoV-2. The samples were drawn from two sources: the first 160 participants of the ongoing ImmuneRACE study, and over 1,000 subjects contributed by 6 global collaborators. Sample metadata almost always included a de-identified subject ID, COVID-19 status, age in years and sex. Where available, HLA class I and class II types were obtained from metadata supplied by the sample provider rather than from assay-based typing.

Broad study findings and their caveats: How much clinical and demographic metadata was included differed by source and by participant, and the metadata was provided uncurated.

Per the germline V gene (reference sequence), LNHDA is the CDR1 and SQIVND is the CDR2. Germline trimming amounts to 4 bases on V and 7 bases on J, with 9 as the count of junction bases outside the gene matches. Spanning cysteine to phenylalanine, the CDR3 consists of 16 amino acids. Only the CDR3 portion is preserved as DNA: 48 bases, with reading frame beginning at the first base. This clone was detected only once. What this receptor recognizes is not known. No qualities accompany the bases; no much larger clone lies one base away. Collaborating institutions collected whole blood in K2EDTA tubes following their own protocols. For TCRbeta analysis, collaborators shipped samples in one of three forms: frozen whole blood, isolated PBMCs, or DNA extracted from either of those sample types. TCRbeta CDR3 regions were amplified from genomic DNA by means of the immunoSEQ Assay, a bias-controlled multiplex PCR. Per the original workflow: The number of nucleated cells in each sample was estimated from the amplification of reference gene primers within the assay. To quantify the absolute abundance of each unique TCRbeta CDR3 rearrangement, sequence reads were collapsed and filtered. For each sample, productive Simpson clonality was calculated as the square root of Simpson's diversity index over productive rearrangements. The table comes from immuneACCESS by way of TCRdb, which keeps in-frame sequences with V and J called. Part of the clones is missing from these tables; in studies checked, under half for an unresolved V gene and the rest for unknown reasons. V, J and clone size were drawn from that table, and D and trimming were deduced from the DNA. The table for this sample lists tens of thousands of clones; over 75% of them were counted only once. The ten largest clones add up to about 8% of the sample.

The clonotype originates from a woman aged 45-65 years with active COVID-19. Recombination connected TRBV19 to TRBJ1-5, with 11 junctional bases fitting TRBD1. The sample taken for sequencing was peripheral blood. The CDR3 protein: CASSSLPGQGEQPQHF. The DNA sequence follows: TGTGCCAGTAGTAGCCTCCCGGGACAGGGGGAACAGCCCCAGCATTTT.